What follows are 4 T cell receptor beta chains derived from one specimen sequenced in a study of regulatory T cells in long-lasting Graves disease. The time point is: newly diagnosed GD, antithyroid drugs for less than 3 months. The TCR library was prepared using RNA isolated from PBMCs. Arm-PCR of CDR3 regions with iRepertoire HTBI primers generated TCR beta libraries. MiXCR, run by TCRdb on the multiplex PCR reads, gives a single entry per CDR3 protein. The sample holds roughly 560,000 distinct CDR3 sequences, about 16% seen once. Another study also made use of these data, one on T cells in Graves' hyperthyroidism and ophthalmopathy.

This specimen was peripheral blood mononuclear cells (PBMCs), taken at new diagnosis, from a patient treated with antithyroid drugs. These receptors were taken from a woman aged 35-60 years with Graves disease.

The CDR3 sequence is CASSYTLLGDTQYF. The CDR3 nucleotides are TGCGCCAGCAGCTACACCCTACTAGGAGATACGCAGTATTTT. The chain carries TRBV5-1 and TRBJ2-3; the D gene is possibly TRBD2 (5 bases). Germline V CDR1 and CDR2: SGHRS, YFSETQ. Trimming pared 3 bases from V and 5 bases from J, leaving 13 bases between. The CDR3 loop spans 14 amino acids. The full variable domain, its missing parts supplied by reference TRBV5-1 and TRBJ2-3, is KAGVTQTPRYLIKTRGQQVTLSCSPISGHRSVSWYQQTPGQGLQFLFEYFSETQRNKGNFPGRFSGRQFSNSRSEMNVSTLELGDSALYLCASSYTLLGDTQYFGPGTRLTVL.

This clonotype was seen many times. The chain has TRBV13 and TRBJ2-1; possibly TRBD2 for D (5 bases). V lost 5 bases, J lost 8 bases, and 16 bases lay in between. The CDR3 totals 14 residues. Germline CDR1 reads PRHDT; CDR2 reads FYEKMQ (reference sequence). CDR3 DNA sequence: TGTGCCAGCAGCCCAGAGTCCCCTAGCCATGAGCAGTTCTTC. It encodes CASSPESPSHEQFF.

The chain joins TRBV3-1 to TRBJ2-5; no definite D call. Germline V gene lookup returns CDR1 LGHDT and CDR2 YNNKEL (reference sequence). This CDR3 is 15 amino acids long. V was pared by 6 bases and J by 0 bases, with 14 bases between. The CDR3 spells CASSLDWVNQETQYF. CDR3 in DNA: TGTGCCAGCAGTCTCGACTGGGTAAACCAAGAGACCCAGTACTTC.

This clonotype was recorded at least ten times. The genes are TRBV10-3 and TRBJ1-2, with D possibly being TRBD1 (5 bases). V lost 6 bases to trimming and J lost 5 bases, with 16 bases between them. The CDR3 is 14 residues long. Germline V gene sequence: CDR1 ENHRY, CDR2 SYGVKD. Written as DNA, the CDR3 is TGTGCCATCAGCCGAGGGGAGGAAGGTTATGGCTACACCTTC. Translating gives CAISRGEEGYGYTF.